Sequencing of this TCR beta chain was carried out in a study of CD4 T cells in relation to SARS-CoV-2 and coronaviruses. Study as a whole: The restricting HLA molecule for shared crossreactive spike epitopes was mapped. General study points: Crossreactive clones expanded significantly less to SARS-CoV-2 than monoreactive clones.

CD4+ T cells from unexposed donors were obtained before the COVID-19 pandemic (2011-2018). Isolation of CD4+ T cells took place after approximately 11 days in culture. As cell numbers allowed, unexposed-donor CD4+ T cells faced SARS-CoV-2 S/N and four cold-coronavirus spikes. This CDR3 has 13 residues. Trimming took 5 bases from V and 5 from J, leaving 9 bases between them. The V gene's germline CDR1 is KGHDR and CDR2 SFDVKD. Points on this clone: Its matching antigen is unknown.

The repertoire was sequenced with immunoSEQ multiplex PCR; TCRdb's copy has only in-frame clones and lacks some. Of roughly 25,000 clones listed, around 82% are singletons. This TCR was recovered from a human donor in good health. The sample comprised CD4+ T cells from PBMCs, cultured in vitro. This chain joins TRBV24-1 and TRBJ2-1; no clear D. The CDR3 spells CATSGVTHNEQFF. In DNA, the CDR3 is TGTGCCACCAGTGGGGTGACACACAATGAGCAGTTCTTC.